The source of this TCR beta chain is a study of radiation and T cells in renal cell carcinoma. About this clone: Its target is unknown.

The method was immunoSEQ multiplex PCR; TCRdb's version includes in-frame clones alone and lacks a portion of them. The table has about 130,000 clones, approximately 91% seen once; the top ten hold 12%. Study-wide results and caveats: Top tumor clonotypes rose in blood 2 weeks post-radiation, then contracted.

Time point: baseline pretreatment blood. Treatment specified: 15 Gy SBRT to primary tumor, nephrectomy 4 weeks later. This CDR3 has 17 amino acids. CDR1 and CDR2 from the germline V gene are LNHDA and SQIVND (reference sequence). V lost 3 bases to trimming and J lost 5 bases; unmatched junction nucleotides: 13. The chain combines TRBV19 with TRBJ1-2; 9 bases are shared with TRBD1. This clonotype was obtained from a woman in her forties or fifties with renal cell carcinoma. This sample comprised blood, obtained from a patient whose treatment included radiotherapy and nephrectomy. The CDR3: CASSIEDRGPSGYGYTF. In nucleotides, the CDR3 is TGTGCCAGTAGTATCGAGGACAGGGGTCCATCTGGGTATGGCTACACCTTC.